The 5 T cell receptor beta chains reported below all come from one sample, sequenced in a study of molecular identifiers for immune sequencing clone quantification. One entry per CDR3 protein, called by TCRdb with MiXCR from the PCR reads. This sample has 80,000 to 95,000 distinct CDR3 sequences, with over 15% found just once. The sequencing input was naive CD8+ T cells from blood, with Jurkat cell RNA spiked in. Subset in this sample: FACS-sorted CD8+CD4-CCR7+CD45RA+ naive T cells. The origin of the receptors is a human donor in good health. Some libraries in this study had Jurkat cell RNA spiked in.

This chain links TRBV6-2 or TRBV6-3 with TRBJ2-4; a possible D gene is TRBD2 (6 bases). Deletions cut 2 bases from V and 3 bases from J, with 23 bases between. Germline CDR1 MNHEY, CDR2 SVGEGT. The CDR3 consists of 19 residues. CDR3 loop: CASSYNWGDGRRDKNIQYF. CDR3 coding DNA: TGTGCCAGCAGTTACAACTGGGGGGATGGACGCAGAGACAAAAACATTCAGTACTTC.

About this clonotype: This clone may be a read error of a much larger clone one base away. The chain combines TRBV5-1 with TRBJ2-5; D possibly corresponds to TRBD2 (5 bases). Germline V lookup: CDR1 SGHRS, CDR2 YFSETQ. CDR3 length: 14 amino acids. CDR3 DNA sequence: TGCTCCAGCAGCTCGGACGGGGTAGGGGAGACCCAGTACTTC. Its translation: CSSSSDGVGETQYF.

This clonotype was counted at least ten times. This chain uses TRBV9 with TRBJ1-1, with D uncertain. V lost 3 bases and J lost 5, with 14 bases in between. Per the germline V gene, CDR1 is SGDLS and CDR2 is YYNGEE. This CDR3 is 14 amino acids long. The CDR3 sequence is CASSAEAGWTEAFF. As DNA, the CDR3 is TGTGCCAGCAGCGCGGAGGCCGGGTGGACTGAAGCTTTCTTT.

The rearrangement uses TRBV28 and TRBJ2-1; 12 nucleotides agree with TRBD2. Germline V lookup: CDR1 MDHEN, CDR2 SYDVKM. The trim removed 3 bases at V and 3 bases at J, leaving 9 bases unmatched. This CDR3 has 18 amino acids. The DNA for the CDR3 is TGTGCCAGCAGTTTCCGGACTAGCGGGACCGTCCTCTACAATGAGCAGTTCTTC. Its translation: CASSFRTSGTVLYNEQFF.

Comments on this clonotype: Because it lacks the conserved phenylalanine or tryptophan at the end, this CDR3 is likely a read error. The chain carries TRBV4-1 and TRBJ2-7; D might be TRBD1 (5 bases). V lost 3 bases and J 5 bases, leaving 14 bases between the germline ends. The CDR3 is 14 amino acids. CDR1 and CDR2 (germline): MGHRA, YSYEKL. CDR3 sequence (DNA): TGCGCCAGCAGCCAGAAGGACATTTCCCACGAGCAGTACTTG. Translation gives CASSQKDISHEQYL.